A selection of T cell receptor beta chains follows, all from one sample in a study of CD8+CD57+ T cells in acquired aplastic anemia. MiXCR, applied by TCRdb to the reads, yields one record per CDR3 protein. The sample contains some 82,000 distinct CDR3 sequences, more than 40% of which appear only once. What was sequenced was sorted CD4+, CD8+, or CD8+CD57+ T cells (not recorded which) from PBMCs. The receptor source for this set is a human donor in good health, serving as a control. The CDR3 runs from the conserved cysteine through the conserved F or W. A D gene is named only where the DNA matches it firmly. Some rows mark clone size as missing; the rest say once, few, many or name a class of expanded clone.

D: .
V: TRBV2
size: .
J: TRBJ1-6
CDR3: CASSDVSAKGSPLHF
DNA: TGTGCCAGCAGTGACGTGAGTGCAAAGGGTTCACCCCTCCACTTT

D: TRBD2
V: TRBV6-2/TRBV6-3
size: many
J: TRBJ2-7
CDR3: CASSSRLAGGNEQYF
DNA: TGTGCCAGCAGTTCGAGACTAGCGGGAGGAAACGAGCAGTACTTC

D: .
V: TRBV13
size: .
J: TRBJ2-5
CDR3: CASSRGGFQETQYF
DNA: TGTGCCAGCAGCCGAGGGGGGTTCCAAGAGACCCAATACTTC

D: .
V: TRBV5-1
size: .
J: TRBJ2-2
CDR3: CASSFGLPGAGELFF
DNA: TGCGCCAGCAGCTTTGGACTGCCGGGCGCCGGGGAGCTGTTTTTT

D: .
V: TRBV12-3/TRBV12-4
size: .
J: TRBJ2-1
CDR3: CASSPGQGGYNEQFF
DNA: TGTGCCAGCAGTCCTGGACAGGGAGGGTACAATGAGCAGTTCTTC

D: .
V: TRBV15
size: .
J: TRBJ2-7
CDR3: CATSTGLYEQYF
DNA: TGTGCCACCAGTACAGGGCTGTACGAGCAGTACTTC

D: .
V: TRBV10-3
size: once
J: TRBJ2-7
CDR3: CASSPSVASSYEQYF
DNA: TGTGCCAGCAGCCCAAGTGTGGCTTCGTCCTACGAGCAGTACTTC

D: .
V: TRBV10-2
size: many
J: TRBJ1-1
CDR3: CASSDRGDPEAFF
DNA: TGCGCCAGCAGTGACAGGGGTGACCCTGAAGCTTTCTTT

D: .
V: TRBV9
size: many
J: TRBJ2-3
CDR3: CASSSTGRSTDTQYF
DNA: TGTGCCAGCAGCTCTACCGGCCGTAGCACAGATACGCAGTATTTT

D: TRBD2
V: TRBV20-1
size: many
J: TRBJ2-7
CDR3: CSAERESHYEQYF
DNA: TGCAGTGCCGAGCGGGAGTCCCACTACGAGCAGTACTTC

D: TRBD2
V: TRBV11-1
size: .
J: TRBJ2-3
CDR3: CASSLLGGTTDTQYF
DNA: TGTGCCAGCAGCTTACTCGGGGGGACCACAGATACGCAGTATTTT

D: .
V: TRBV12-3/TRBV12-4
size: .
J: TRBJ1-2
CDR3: CASSFTGGYTF
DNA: TGTGCCAGCAGTTTTACGGGGGGCTACACCTTC

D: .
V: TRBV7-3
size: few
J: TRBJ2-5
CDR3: CASSFDETQYF
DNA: TGTGCCAGCAGCTTCGACGAGACCCAGTACTTC

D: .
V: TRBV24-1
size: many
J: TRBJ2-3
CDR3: CATSDLNTGSDTQYF
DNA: TGTGCCACCAGTGACCTCAACACAGGGTCAGATACGCAGTATTTT

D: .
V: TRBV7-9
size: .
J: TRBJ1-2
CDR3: CASSLGTAGTYGYTF
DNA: TGTGCCAGCAGCTTAGGAACAGCTGGAACCTATGGCTACACCTTC

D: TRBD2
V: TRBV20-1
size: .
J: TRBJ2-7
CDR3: CSARDGLGLAGGRNEQYF
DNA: TGCAGTGCTAGAGATGGGCTGGGACTAGCGGGAGGCAGGAACGAGCAGTACTTC

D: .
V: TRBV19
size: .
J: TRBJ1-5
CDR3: CASSPLRGAGGQPQHF
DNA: TGTGCCAGTAGTCCACTACGGGGGGCAGGCGGACAGCCCCAGCATTTT

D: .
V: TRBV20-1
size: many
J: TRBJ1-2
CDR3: CSANYGYTF
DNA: TGCAGTGCTAACTATGGCTACACCTTC

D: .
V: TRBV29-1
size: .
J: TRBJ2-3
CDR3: CSVDRGSTDTQYF
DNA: TGCAGCGTGGACAGAGGCTCCACAGATACGCAGTATTTT

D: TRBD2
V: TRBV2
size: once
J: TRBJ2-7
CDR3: CASSGLAGGYEQYF
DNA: TGTGCCAGCAGTGGGCTAGCGGGGGGCTACGAGCAGTACTTC

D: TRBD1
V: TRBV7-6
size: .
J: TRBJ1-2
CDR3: CASSLARQGNYGYTF
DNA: TGTGCCAGCAGCTTAGCGCGACAGGGTAACTATGGCTACACCTTC

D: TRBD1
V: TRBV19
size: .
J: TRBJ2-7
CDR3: CASSAARDRGYEQYF
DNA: TGTGCCAGTAGTGCAGCCCGGGACAGGGGCTACGAGCAGTACTTC

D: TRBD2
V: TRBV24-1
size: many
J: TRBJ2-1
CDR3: CATSPSSGGSYNEQFF
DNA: TGTGCCACCAGCCCCTCGAGCGGGGGGTCCTACAATGAGCAGTTCTTC

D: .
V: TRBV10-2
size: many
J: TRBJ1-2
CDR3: CASSVDLGGGYTF
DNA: TGCGCCAGCAGCGTGGACTTGGGAGGCGGCTACACCTTC

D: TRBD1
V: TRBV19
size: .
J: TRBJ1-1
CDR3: CASSSDRGGREAFF
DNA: TGTGCCAGTAGTTCGGACAGGGGCGGTAGGGAAGCTTTCTTT

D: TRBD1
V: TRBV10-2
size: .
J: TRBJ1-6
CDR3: CASSESGGNSPLHF
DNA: TGCGCCAGCAGTGAGTCAGGGGGCAATTCACCCCTCCACTTT

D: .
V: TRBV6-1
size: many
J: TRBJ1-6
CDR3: CASSTWGGKESPLHF
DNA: TGTGCCAGCAGCACCTGGGGGGGAAAAGAATCACCCCTCCACTTT

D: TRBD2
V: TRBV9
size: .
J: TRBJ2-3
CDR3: CAGSVFIVGSGTTDTQYF
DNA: TGTGCCGGCAGCGTATTCATCGTGGGTAGCGGGACAACAGATACGCAGTATTTT

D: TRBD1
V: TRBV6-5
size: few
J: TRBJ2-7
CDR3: CASSYSGTAIYEQYF
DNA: TGTGCCAGCAGTTACAGTGGGACAGCTATATACGAGCAGTACTTC